The present T cell receptor beta chain was sequenced within a study of T cells in localized non-small cell lung cancer. V was cut by 5 bases and J by 8 bases, with 19 bases left in between. Germline V gene data show CDR1 as SEHNR and CDR2 as FQNEAQ (reference sequence). The CDR3 length is 15 residues. Notes on this clone: Its antigen remains unknown.

The protocol was immunoSEQ multiplex PCR, while the TCRdb copy is restricted to in-frame clones and leaves out a portion. The data show 70,000 to 95,000 clones, approximately 90% seen once. General study points: Researchers found a median around 61 of the top 100 tumor clones in adjacent lung. Only one tumor region went through sequencing, so heterogeneity may still be there. Measurement of T cell clonality placed uninvolved adjacent lung highest, above the level in tumor.

V is TRBV7-9 and J is TRBJ2-1; possibly TRBD2 for D (6 bases). This TCR was sampled from a woman aged 35 to 70 with stage II squamous cell lung carcinoma. The sequencing used PBMCs, collected before any cancer treatment. CDR3 coding DNA: TGTGCCAGCAGCCCCCCCGCGGGGTCGCCCGATGAGCAGTTCTTC. This gives the protein CASSPPAGSPDEQFF.